This T cell receptor beta chain is from a study (dated by TCRdb to 2015 to 2017). For the study in its entirety: The study tested whether tumor-infiltrating Tregs in breast cancer are recruited from blood Tregs or converted in situ from other CD4+ T cell subsets. Overall results and qualifications from the work: The TCR gene usage of tumor memory CD4+ T cells clustered together with blood and lymph node memory CD4+ cells and with lymph node naive CD4+ cells. Tumor-infiltrating Treg TCR alpha and beta sequences overlapped most with tumor naive CD4+ T cells, then with blood naive CD4+ T cells. The validation in the larger cohort was limited to a single TCR beta V-J rearrangement instead of whole repertoires.

Full-length TCR variable regions were amplified by 5' RACE PCR with constant-region reverse primers, followed by semi-nested PCR with Nested Universal Primer A. Using the ReliaPrep RNA Cell Miniprep System, total RNA was extracted, and the SMARTer RACE 5'/3' Kit was then used to reverse transcribe the RNA into 5'RACE-ready cDNA. Multiplex adaptors were used to barcode full-length TCR alpha and beta libraries, and the barcoded libraries were sequenced on an Illumina MiSeq. Processing in the source paper ran as follows. Sequencing data were pooled across the five patients for each of nine subset-tissue groups and compared by unsupervised clustering of TCR gene usage. The Morisita-Horn index, with shared sequences weighted by their contribution to each repertoire, was used to calculate repertoire similarity. TCRdb reworked the public reads: Q25 trimming with fastp, MiXCR clone assembly, productive beta chains retained. Rows are unified per CDR3 protein, each entry keeping the most common DNA and genes. The V and J calls reflect TCRdb's pipeline rather than the authors' work. The sample contains 50,000 to 80,000 distinct CDR3 sequences, approximately 22% of them found a single time. Over 2.5% of the sample comes from the top ten.

Worth noting for this clonotype: The antigen this receptor binds is unknown. No per-base quality is available; no much larger clone lies one base away.

The memory CD4+ T cell population was isolated based on a CD4+CD45RO+CD25- phenotype. Tregs, naive and memory CD4+ T cells from tumor, blood and ipsilateral draining lymph nodes of five breast cancer patients underwent full-length TCR alpha and beta sequencing. Tumor tissue, along with lymph nodes from ipsilateral axillary dissection, was perfused with PBS, minced, and then digested using collagenase I and hyaluronidase. Mononuclear cells from lymph nodes or approximately 50 ml of peripheral blood were isolated by Ficoll density gradient centrifugation. A purity exceeding 90% was confirmed by FACS for the sorted cell populations. The CDR3 runs 12 amino acids, cysteine and phenylalanine included. The retained sequence is limited to the CDR3, 36 bases, with the frame set at the first base.

Sequences were obtained from memory CD4+ T cells sorted from a lymph node. The cell subset or site label of this sample denotes: memory CD4+ T cells, CD4+CD45RO+CD25-. The source of this sequence is a female donor with breast cancer. The V gene is TRBV21-1 and the J gene is TRBJ2-1. TRBV21-1 counts as a pseudogene. CDR3 region: CASSLVYNEQFF. The DNA reads TGTGCCAGCAGCCTGGTTTACAATGAGCAGTTCTTC.